Shown below are 25 T cell receptor beta chains from a single sample sequenced in a study of read filtering for tumor transcriptome and immune sequencing. This library used 300 to 450 ng RNA and molecular barcoded adaptors spanning alpha/delta and beta/gamma chains. TCRdb independently ran MiXCR on the reads; one entry per CDR3 protein. The sample yields tens of thousands of distinct CDR3 sequences, approximately 12% seen once. Input material: a population of CD138-negative cells sorted from bone marrow. The receptors were sampled from a donor at least 40 years old with multiple myeloma.

This clonotype was detected ten times or more. The chain employs TRBV6-5 and TRBJ2-5; 7 bases are shared with TRBD2. The CDR3 spans 16 residues. V was clipped by 5 bases and J by 2 bases; unmatched bases: 11. The germline V gene encodes CDR1 MNHEY and CDR2 SVGAGI. CDR3 sequence (DNA): TGTGCCAGCAGTCCCCTGGGAGGGTGGGAACAAGAGACCCAGTACTTC. This sequence encodes CASSPLGGWEQETQYF.

A few counts support this clonotype. It may be a read error: a sequence one base away is much more abundant. V gene TRBV7-6 combines with J gene TRBJ2-7, with 7 positions matching TRBD2. CDR3 length equals 14 residues. Germline V gene data show CDR1 as SGHVS and CDR2 as FNYEAQ. This CDR3 is CAGSPSGSSYEQYF. CDR3 in DNA: TGTGCCGGCAGCCCTAGCGGTAGCTCCTACGAGCAGTACTTC.

This clonotype was detected ten times or more. The chain is built from TRBV5-1 and TRBJ2-3; 9 nucleotides line up with TRBD2. The CDR3 is 14 residues long. Germline V lookup: CDR1 SGHRS, CDR2 YFSETQ. V trimming: 1 base; J trimming: 3 bases; junction bases outside the gene matches: 0. The DNA of the CDR3 is TGCGCCAGCAGCTTGACTAGCGGGACAGATACGCAGTATTTT. This sequence encodes CASSLTSGTDTQYF.

About this clonotype itself: One end of the junction fails to match germline, which may point to a read error. This rearrangement joins TRBV19 to TRBJ2-1; D might be TRBD1 or TRBD2, each matching 5 bases. From germline, CDR1 is LNHDA and CDR2 SQIVND (reference sequence). The length of the CDR3 is 14 residues. This CDR3 is CAGTIGAAYSEQFF. The DNA of the CDR3 is TGTGCCGGTACAATCGGGGCCGCCTACAGTGAGCAGTTCTTC.

This clonotype was counted ten times or more. Written as DNA, the CDR3 is TGCAGTGCCCCGAAAACAAACTCGGGGGGAAAACTGTTTTTT. Its protein product is CSAPKTNSGGKLFF. The chain joins TRBV20-1 to TRBJ1-4; D is possibly TRBD1 (5 bases). The CDR3 sequence is 14 residues long. Deletions cut 6 bases from V and 10 bases from J, with 21 bases between. Germline V lookup: CDR1 DFQATT, CDR2 SNEGSKA (reference sequence).

This clonotype was counted many times. The chain joins TRBV7-3 to TRBJ2-1; D may be TRBD2 (6 bases). CDR1 is SGHTA, CDR2 FQGTGA, per germline. Trimming stripped 2 bases from V and 8 bases from J, with 13 bases between. The CDR3 totals 14 residues. DNA of the CDR3: TGTGCCAGCAGCTTATCGCCGGGAGCTTATGAGCAGTTCTTC. Its protein is CASSLSPGAYEQFF. The whole variable domain, remainder taken from reference TRBV7-3 and TRBJ2-1, is GAGVSQTPSNKVTEKGKYVELRCDPISGHTALYWYRQSLGQGPEFLIYFQGTGAADDSGLPNDRFFAVRPEGSVSTLKIQRTERGDSAVYLCASSLSPGAYEQFFGPGTRLTVL.

Many counts were recorded for this clonotype. V and J are TRBV27 and TRBJ2-1; 7 positions match TRBD1. Trimming cost V 6 bases and J 3 bases; bases outside gene matches: 5. CDR3 length: 14 amino acids. Germline loops: CDR1 MNHEY, CDR2 SMNVEV (reference sequence). The CDR3 DNA reads TGTGCCAGCAGCAAAGGGACAGACTACAATGAGCAGTTCTTC. Translating gives CASSKGTDYNEQFF.

This clonotype occurred many times. V is TRBV7-6 and J is TRBJ1-1; D uncertain. Germline V gene sequence: CDR1 SGHVS, CDR2 FNYEAQ. The CDR3 is made up of 14 amino acids. Trimming cost V 5 bases and J 5 bases, with 15 bases left between them. CDR3 sequence (DNA): TGTGCCAGCAGCCCAGGCTGGACGGAGACTGAAGCTTTCTTT. Amino acids: CASSPGWTETEAFF. Drawing the rest from reference TRBV7-6 and TRBJ1-1, the complete variable domain is GAGVSQSPRYKVTKRGQDVALRCDPISGHVSLYWYRQALGQGPEFLTYFNYEAQQDKSGLPNDRFSAERPEGSISTLTIQRTEQRDSAMYRCASSPGWTETEAFFGQGTRLTVV.

In this sample, this clonotype turned up many times. This chain connects TRBV29-1 to TRBJ2-2, with 10 bases that match TRBD2. The germline V gene encodes CDR1 SQVTM and CDR2 ANQGSEA. Trimming took 1 base from V and 8 from J; bases not matched to a gene: 10. The CDR3 has 16 residues. The CDR3 here is CSVEVPASGRSGELFF. The CDR3 DNA reads TGCAGCGTTGAAGTCCCGGCTAGCGGGAGATCAGGGGAGCTGTTTTTT.

In this sample, this clonotype turned up a few times. This could be a read error, since a much larger clone is one nucleotide away. The V gene is TRBV7-9, the J gene TRBJ2-5, with D perhaps TRBD1 (6 bases). This CDR3 contains 14 residues. Looked up from germline, CDR1 is SEHNR and CDR2 is FQNEAQ (reference sequence). The CDR3 nucleotides are TGTGCCAGCAGTTTAGGGGGTGTAGGAGAGCCCCAGTACTTC. As protein: CASSLGGVGEPQYF. The variable domain in full, completed from reference TRBV7-9 and TRBJ2-5, reads DTGVSQNPRHKITKRGQNVTFRCDPISEHNRLYWYRQTLGQGPEFLTYFQNEAQLEKSRLLSDRFSAERPKGSFSTLEIQRTEQGDSAMYLCASSLGGVGEPQYFGPGTRLLVL.

Note on this clonotype: One junction end disagrees with the germline gene, perhaps due to a read error. This sequence joins TRBV28 and TRBJ2-1; 8 bases align to TRBD1. The CDR3 covers 15 residues. Germline CDR1 MDHEN, CDR2 SYDVKM. CDR3: CAIVRDRSSYNEQFF. CDR3 DNA sequence: TGTGCCATCGTCCGGGACAGGAGCTCCTACAACGAGCAGTTCTTC.

This clonotype was recorded at least ten times. The rearrangement joins TRBV20-1 to TRBJ2-1; D perhaps matches TRBD2 (5 bases). Trimming took 0 bases from V and 1 from J, leaving 10 bases between them. The CDR3 spans 15 residues. CDR1 is DFQATT, CDR2 SNEGSKA, per germline (reference sequence). CDR3 nucleotides: TGCAGTGCTAGAGATCCGGGAAGGTCCTACAATGAGCAGTTCTTC. The encoded protein is CSARDPGRSYNEQFF.

This clonotype was recorded at least ten times. The chain couples TRBV19 to TRBJ1-5, with unresolved D. Germline V gene sequence: CDR1 LNHDA, CDR2 SQIVND (reference sequence). The CDR3 is 17 residues long. Trimming took off 1 base at V and 7 bases at J, with 20 bases between the two ends. Written as DNA, the CDR3 is TGTGCCAGTAGTATAGTAGAGGGCGCCGGCTGGGCACAGCCCCAGCATTTT. Its translation is CASSIVEGAGWAQPQHF.

This clonotype was counted at least ten times. V usage is TRBV29-1 and J usage is TRBJ2-2; possibly TRBD1 or TRBD2 for D (5 bases each). Trimming took 6 bases from V and 4 from J, leaving 12 bases between them. The CDR3 runs to 13 residues. From germline, CDR1 is SQVTM and CDR2 ANQGSEA. CDR3: CSVRDGFTGELFF. The CDR3 bases are TGCAGCGTCCGGGACGGTTTCACCGGGGAGCTGTTTTTT.

This clonotype was recorded at least ten times. The genes are TRBV20-1 and TRBJ1-5, with D possibly TRBD1 on 5 matching bases. The V end lost 3 bases, the J end lost 2 bases, and 14 bases lay between the germline ends. Germline-derived CDR1 and CDR2 are DFQATT and SNEGSKA (reference sequence). This CDR3 comprises 15 residues. CDR3: CSASNARARNQPQHF. DNA of the CDR3: TGCAGTGCTAGCAACGCCAGGGCCCGCAATCAGCCCCAGCATTTT.

The table lists this clonotype with many counts. The J gene is TRBJ1-6, the V gene TRBV27, with 7 bases lining up with TRBD1. CDR1 is MNHEY and CDR2 is SMNVEV in the germline V gene (reference sequence). The CDR3 loop spans 15 amino acids. With 6 bases clipped from V and 6 bases from J, the junction kept 8 bases outside the gene matches. This CDR3 is CASSKKTGTNSPLHF. The CDR3 region has the DNA TGTGCCAGCAGCAAGAAGACAGGGACTAATTCACCCCTCCACTTT.

About this clonotype itself: A read error is likely here: a far larger clone is one base away. This chain links TRBV7-3 with TRBJ1-1; D possibly corresponds to TRBD1 (6 bases). CDR1 and CDR2 from the germline V gene are SGHTA and FQGTGA. The V end lost 8 bases, the J end lost 7 bases, and 14 bases lay between the germline ends. The CDR3 contains 12 residues. The CDR3 nucleotides read TGTGCCAGCGGGGACATGGGGCTTGAAGCTTTCTTT. Residues: CASGDMGLEAFF.

The V gene is TRBV30, the J gene TRBJ1-3; D is uncertain. Germline lookup yields CDR1 GTSNPN and CDR2 SVGIG (reference sequence). V was cut by 8 bases and J by 2 bases, with 22 bases left in between. CDR3 size: 16 residues. The CDR3 coding sequence is TGTGCCCTCGGTCACCGGACTGCTTTAGCTGGAAACACCATATATTTT. Protein: CALGHRTALAGNTIYF.

There are many counts of this clonotype. The V and J genes are TRBV25-1 and TRBJ2-3; TRBD2 matches 8 bases. CDR1 and CDR2 from the germline V gene are MGHDK and SYGVNS. V was clipped by 1 base and J by 0 bases; unmatched bases: 9. This CDR3 has 18 amino acids. For the CDR3, the DNA is TGTGCCAGCAGTGAATTAGCAGGTGCTAGCGGGAGCACAGATACGCAGTATTTT. As protein: CASSELAGASGSTDTQYF.

The chain combines TRBV6-2 or TRBV6-3 with TRBJ2-1, with unresolved D. Germline assignment: CDR1 MNHEY and CDR2 SVGEGT. There are 12 residues in the CDR3. Trimming took 7 bases from V and 7 from J, leaving 11 bases between them. CDR3: CASTQNRNEQFF. CDR3 in DNA: TGTGCCAGCACCCAAAATAGGAATGAGCAGTTCTTC.

This clonotype was counted at least ten times. The J gene is TRBJ1-1, the V gene TRBV28, with TRBD1 matching over 8 bases. Germline-derived CDR1 and CDR2 are MDHEN and SYDVKM. The V and J ends lost 4 bases and 6 bases, in that order; junction bases with no gene match: 13. This CDR3 is 16 amino acids long. As DNA, the CDR3 is TGTGCCAGCAGTTCCCAGGGGGCAACCGACTGGGCTGAAGCTTTCTTT. It codes for CASSSQGATDWAEAFF.

This clonotype was seen repeatedly, ten times or more. The rearrangement links TRBV21-1 to TRBJ1-5; TRBD1 was called by the table and not checked on the DNA. TRBV21-1 constitutes a pseudogene. The CDR3 consists of 14 residues. CDR3 nucleotide sequence: TGTGCCAGCAGCCCCCGGGACCTCTTGAGCGAGCAGCATTTT. Amino acid sequence: CASSPRDLLSEQHF.

This clonotype came up many times. The chain carries TRBV6-2 or TRBV6-3 and TRBJ1-5; D uncertain. The germline CDR1 and CDR2 sequences are MNHEY and SVGEGT. The V gene lost 2 bases and the J gene lost 4 bases, with 6 bases spanning the gap. The CDR3 has 13 amino acids. This CDR3 reads CASSYTENQPQHF. CDR3 bases: TGTGCCAGCAGTTACACGGAAAATCAGCCCCAGCATTTT.

This clonotype was seen ten or more times. The rearrangement joins TRBV6-6 to TRBJ2-3; D is tentatively TRBD1 or TRBD2 (5 bases each). The CDR3 has 15 residues. The germline V gene has CDR1 MNHNY and CDR2 SVGAGI (reference sequence). The V end was cut by 4 bases, the J end by 2 bases, with 13 bases between. CDR3 residues: CASSSWDGATDTQYF. The CDR3, as DNA: TGTGCCAGCAGTTCCTGGGACGGAGCCACAGATACGCAGTATTTT.

This clonotype was picked up many times. V usage is TRBV12-3 or TRBV12-4 and J usage is TRBJ1-4; no firm D call. CDR3 length equals 13 residues. V lost 2 bases to trimming and J lost 5 bases, with 6 bases between them. This CDR3 is CASSLYRNEKLFF. CDR3 sequence (DNA): TGTGCCAGCAGTTTATATCGAAATGAAAAACTGTTTTTT.